This T cell receptor beta chain was found in a study of naive and memory T cell subsets (TCRdb year 2017). With respect to the entire study: An open-source, UMI-based TCR alpha and beta sequencing pipeline was applied to sorted naive and memory peripheral blood T cell subsets. RNA was DNase-treated and reverse transcribed with TCR constant-region primers, mostly using SuperScript III. The functional CMV T cell responses agreed completely with IgG serology results.

General findings and caveats noted by the study authors: RNA-based TCR counts may be influenced by expression changes linked to T cell activation and differentiation. After error correction, over 90% of naive TCR sequences appeared only once, giving much steeper abundance distributions than memory subsets. The repertoire findings for the naive and memory subsets could not be validated against a ground truth because none was available. Each clonotype was defined as a single alpha or beta chain sequence rather than as a paired alpha/beta receptor. In both CD4 and CD8 cells, the Gini index increased while Shannon and inverse Simpson diversity decreased from naive through CM, EM and EMRA. A few larger clonotypes were found in naive repertoires, especially CD8, and these larger clonotypes were possibly memory cells re-expressing CD45RA. A power law was followed by TCR abundance, with an exponent that differed between naive and memory subsets but was consistent across the three individuals.

As regards this clonotype: Its specific antigen is unknown. At one end the junction does not follow the germline gene, possibly because of a read error.

TCR alpha and beta chain libraries were amplified separately from the second PCR step onward. The CMV status of each donor was determined by measuring IFNgamma production from CD4+ T cells after fresh PBMCs had been stimulated overnight with CMV viral lysate. CD4 T cells were positively selected using Miltenyi beads, after which CD8 T cells were positively selected from the CD4-negative fraction. After staining for CD3, CD4, CD8, CD45RA, CD27 and a live/dead dye, cells were sorted on a BD Aria II into four subsets based on CD45RA and CD27. A few healthy volunteers provided blood, and each donor's sample was split into CD4 and CD8 T cells and then further divided into four differentiation subsets. Approximately 0.11 L of peripheral blood was drawn per donor, and PBMC were isolated by Ficoll-Paque PLUS density-gradient centrifugation. Sorted cells were lysed in RLT buffer, after which RNA was extracted using a Qiagen RNeasy kit and stored at -80 degrees C.

Libraries were prepared through UMI-ligation and nested PCR. To cover both TRBC1 and TRBC2, the beta constant-region primer consisted of an equimolar mix of two oligonucleotides. The ligated cDNA went through four rounds of PCR with nested alpha and beta constant-region primers together with the SP2 primer. T4 RNA ligase 1 ligated a single-stranded oligonucleotide carrying the SP2 primer and a 12-nucleotide UMI to the cDNA 3' end. Incubation of the ligation reaction was carried out at 16 degrees C for roughly 20-25 hours. PCR2 was typically run as a SYBR Green qPCR and stopped at a predetermined threshold to prevent over-amplification. Every purification after the first one was done using Agencourt AMPure XP magnetic beads. Library quantification was done by Qubit, followed by a TapeStation check on which the main peak was expected at around 650 bp. Pooled libraries were sequenced on an Illumina MiSeq with v2 2x251 paired-end kits, typically giving about 0.9-2.1 million reads per sample. Each sample's library went into the pool at approximately 4.3 nM, and about 5-7.5% PhiX was added to help with cluster recognition. The study's own analysis went as follows. FASTQ reads processed by Demultiplexor were assigned V and J genes by Decombinator through tag matching that tolerated a single base-pair mismatch. Collapsinator used UMIs to correct both sequencing errors and frequency errors arising from PCR heterogeneity. CDR3Translator translated TCRs and extracted CDR3s from the conserved cysteine to the FGXG phenylalanine, flagging non-productive sequences. Repertoires were subsampled to equal numbers of UMI-defined TCRs before Gini, Shannon entropy and inverse Simpson indices were calculated. Power-law fits to clonotype abundance distributions were performed by maximum likelihood within the linear range. When run on a single naive CD8 sample, MIGEC and the pipeline yielded similar UMI counts, similar unique TCR numbers and similar clonal distributions. In one analysis, naive TCRs that were also found in any memory subset of the same donor were excluded from the naive repertoire. Repertoires were searched for some 7,000 CMV-associated CDR3 sequences compiled from VDJdb and a published dataset. TCRdb handled the public reads itself, with Q25 trimming in fastp and clone calling in MiXCR, and kept productive beta chains. Rows with one shared CDR3 protein collapse into an entry with the most common genes and DNA. These V and J calls derive from TCRdb rather than the authors' analysis. This sample gives roughly 97,000 distinct CDR3 sequences in total; about 14% of them show up just once. The ten biggest clones cover roughly 3.1% of the sample.

The material sequenced was naive CD8+ T cells from blood. The intended sense of this specimen's cell subset or site label: naive T cells, CD45RA high CD27+. This clonotype was sampled from a human donor in good health.

The sequenced DNA is TGTGCCAGCAGCTTACTGCATACCGGGAAGCTGTTTTTT. Its coded protein is CASSLLHTGKLFF. The V gene is TRBV7-2 and the J gene is TRBJ2-2; tentative D gene TRBD2, with 5 bases matching. The CDR3 runs 13 residues from the cysteine to the phenylalanine. Only CDR3 DNA remains: 39 bases, in frame from the first base. The germline V gene encodes CDR1 SGHTA and CDR2 FQGNSA.